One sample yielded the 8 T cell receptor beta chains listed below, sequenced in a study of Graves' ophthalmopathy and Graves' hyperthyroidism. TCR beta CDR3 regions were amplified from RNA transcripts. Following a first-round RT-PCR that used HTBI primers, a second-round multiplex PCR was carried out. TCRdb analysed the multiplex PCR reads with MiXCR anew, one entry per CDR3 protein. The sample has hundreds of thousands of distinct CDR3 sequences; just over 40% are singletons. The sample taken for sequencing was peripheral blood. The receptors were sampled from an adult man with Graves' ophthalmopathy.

The CDR3 sequence: CASSQPPSTPGELFF. As DNA, the CDR3 is TGTGCCAGCAGCCAACCCCCGAGCACCCCCGGGGAGCTGTTTTTT. The chain combines TRBV7-9 with TRBJ2-2, with D hard to call. Germline CDR1 is SEHNR and CDR2 is FQNEAQ (reference sequence). The germline V and J ends were trimmed by 5 bases and 6 bases, with 16 bases remaining between them. CDR3 length: 15 residues.

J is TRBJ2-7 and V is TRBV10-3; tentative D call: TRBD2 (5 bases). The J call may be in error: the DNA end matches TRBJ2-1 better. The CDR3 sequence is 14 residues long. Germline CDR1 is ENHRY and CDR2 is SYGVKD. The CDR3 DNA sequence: TGTGCCATCAGTGTGGCTAGCCCTAGGGATGAGCAGTTCTTC. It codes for CAISVASPRDEQFF.

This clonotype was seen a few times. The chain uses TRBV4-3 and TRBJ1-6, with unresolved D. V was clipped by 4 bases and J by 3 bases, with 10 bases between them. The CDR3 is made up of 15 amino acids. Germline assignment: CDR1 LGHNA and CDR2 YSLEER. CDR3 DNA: TGCGCCAGCAGCCTAGGGCAGGACTATAATTCACCCCTCCACTTT. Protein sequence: CASSLGQDYNSPLHF.

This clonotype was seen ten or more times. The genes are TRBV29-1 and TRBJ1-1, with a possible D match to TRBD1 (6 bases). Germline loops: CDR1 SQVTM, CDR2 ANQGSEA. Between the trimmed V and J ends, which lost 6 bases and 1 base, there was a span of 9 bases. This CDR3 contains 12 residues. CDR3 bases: TGCAGCGTACTGGGACAGAACACTGAAGCTTTCTTT. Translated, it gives CSVLGQNTEAFF.

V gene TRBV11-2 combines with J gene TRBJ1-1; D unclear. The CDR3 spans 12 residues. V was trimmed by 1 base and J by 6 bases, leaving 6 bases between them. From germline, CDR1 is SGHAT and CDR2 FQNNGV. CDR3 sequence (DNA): TGTGCCAGCAGCTTAGGGGTTCCTGAAGCTTTCTTT. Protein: CASSLGVPEAFF.

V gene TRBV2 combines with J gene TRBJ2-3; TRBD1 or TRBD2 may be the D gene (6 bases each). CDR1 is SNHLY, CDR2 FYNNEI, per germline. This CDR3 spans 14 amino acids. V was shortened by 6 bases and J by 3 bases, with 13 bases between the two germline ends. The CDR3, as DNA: TGTGCCAGCAGGGAGGGAAGGGGGACAGATACGCAGTATTTT. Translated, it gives CASREGRGTDTQYF. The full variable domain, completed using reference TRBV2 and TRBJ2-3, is EPEVTQTPSHQVTQMGQEVILRCVPISNHLYFYWYRQILGQKVEFLVSFYNNEISEKSEIFDDQFSVERPDGSNFTLKIRSTKLEDSAMYFCASREGRGTDTQYFGPGTRLTVL.

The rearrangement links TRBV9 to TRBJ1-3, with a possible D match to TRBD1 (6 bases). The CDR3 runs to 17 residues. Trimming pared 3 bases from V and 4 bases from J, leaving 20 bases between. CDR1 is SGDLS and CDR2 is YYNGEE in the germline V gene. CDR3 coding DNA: TGTGCCAGCAGCGGGATCCGTTCAGGGGCGCCCGGAAACACCATATATTTT. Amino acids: CASSGIRSGAPGNTIYF.

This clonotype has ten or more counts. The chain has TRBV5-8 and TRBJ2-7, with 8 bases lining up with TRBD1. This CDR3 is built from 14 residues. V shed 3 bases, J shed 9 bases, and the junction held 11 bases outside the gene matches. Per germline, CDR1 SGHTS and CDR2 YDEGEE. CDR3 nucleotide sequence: TGTGCCAGCAGCTCAACAGGACAGGGAGTGGGGCAGTACTTC. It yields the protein CASSSTGQGVGQYF.